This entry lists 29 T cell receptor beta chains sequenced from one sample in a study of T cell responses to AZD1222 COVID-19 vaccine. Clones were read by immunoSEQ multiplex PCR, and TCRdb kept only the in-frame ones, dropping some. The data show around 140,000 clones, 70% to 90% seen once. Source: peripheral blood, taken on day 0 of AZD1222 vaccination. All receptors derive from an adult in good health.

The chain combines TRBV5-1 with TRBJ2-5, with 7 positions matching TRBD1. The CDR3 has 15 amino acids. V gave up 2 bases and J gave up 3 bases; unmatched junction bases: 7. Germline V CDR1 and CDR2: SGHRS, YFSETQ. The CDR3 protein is CASSFKGQPEETQYF. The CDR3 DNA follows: TGCGCCAGCAGCTTCAAGGGACAGCCGGAAGAGACCCAGTACTTC.

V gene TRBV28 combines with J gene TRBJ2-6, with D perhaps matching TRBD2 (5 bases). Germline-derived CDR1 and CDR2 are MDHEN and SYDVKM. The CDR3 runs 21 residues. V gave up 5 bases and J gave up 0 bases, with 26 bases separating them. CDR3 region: CASSLPPATRTETSGANVLTF. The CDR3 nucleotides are TGTGCCAGCAGTCTCCCCCCAGCTACCCGGACTGAAACCTCTGGGGCCAACGTCCTGACTTTC.

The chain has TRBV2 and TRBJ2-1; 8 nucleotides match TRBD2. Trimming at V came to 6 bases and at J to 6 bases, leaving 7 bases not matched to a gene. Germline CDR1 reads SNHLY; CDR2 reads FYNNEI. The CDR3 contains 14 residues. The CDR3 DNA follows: TGTGCCAGCAGGGCTAGCGGGCCGTTCAATGAGCAGTTCTTC. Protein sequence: CASRASGPFNEQFF.

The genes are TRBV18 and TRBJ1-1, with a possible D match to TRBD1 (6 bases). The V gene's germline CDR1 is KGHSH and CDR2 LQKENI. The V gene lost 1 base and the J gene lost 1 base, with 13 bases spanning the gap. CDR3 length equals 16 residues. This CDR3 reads CASSPLRGYSNTEAFF. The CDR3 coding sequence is TGTGCCAGCTCACCACTCAGGGGTTATTCGAACACTGAAGCTTTCTTT.

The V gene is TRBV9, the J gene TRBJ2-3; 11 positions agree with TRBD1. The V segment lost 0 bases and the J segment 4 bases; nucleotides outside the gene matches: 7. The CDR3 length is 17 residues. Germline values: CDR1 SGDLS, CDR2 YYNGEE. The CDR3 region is CASSVVGTGGGSDTQYF. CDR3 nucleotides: TGTGCCAGCAGCGTAGTGGGGACAGGGGGAGGTTCAGATACGCAGTATTTT.

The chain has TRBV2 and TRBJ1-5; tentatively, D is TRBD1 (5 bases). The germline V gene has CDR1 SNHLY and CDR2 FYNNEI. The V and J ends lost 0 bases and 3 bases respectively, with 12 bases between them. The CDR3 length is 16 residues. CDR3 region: CASSEALTGYNQPQHF. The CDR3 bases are TGTGCCAGCAGTGAAGCGCTCACAGGCTACAATCAGCCCCAGCATTTT.

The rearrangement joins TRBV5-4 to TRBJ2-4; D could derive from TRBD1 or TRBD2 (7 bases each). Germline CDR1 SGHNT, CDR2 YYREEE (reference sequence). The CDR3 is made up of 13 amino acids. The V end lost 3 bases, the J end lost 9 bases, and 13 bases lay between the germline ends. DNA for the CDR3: TGTGCCAGCAGCTCCGACAGGGAGGGCATTCAGTACTTC. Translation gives CASSSDREGIQYF.

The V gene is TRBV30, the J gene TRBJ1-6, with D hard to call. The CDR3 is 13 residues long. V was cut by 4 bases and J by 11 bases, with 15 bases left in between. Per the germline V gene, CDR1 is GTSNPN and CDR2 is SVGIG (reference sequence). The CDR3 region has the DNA TGTGCCTGGACAGAGGCGCCGGTACCACCCCTCCACTTT. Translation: CAWTEAPVPPLHF.

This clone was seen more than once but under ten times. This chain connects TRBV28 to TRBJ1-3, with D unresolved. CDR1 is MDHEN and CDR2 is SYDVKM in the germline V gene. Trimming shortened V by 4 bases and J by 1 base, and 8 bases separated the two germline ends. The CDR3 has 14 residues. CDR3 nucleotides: TGTGCCAGCAGTTCGACTGGGTCTGGAAACACCATATATTTT. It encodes CASSSTGSGNTIYF. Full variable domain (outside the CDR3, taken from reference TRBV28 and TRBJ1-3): DVKVTQSSRYLVKRTGEKVFLECVQDMDHENMFWYRQDPGLGLRLIYFSYDVKMKEKGDIPEGYSVSREKKERFSLILESASTNQTSMYLCASSSTGSGNTIYFGEGSWLTVV.

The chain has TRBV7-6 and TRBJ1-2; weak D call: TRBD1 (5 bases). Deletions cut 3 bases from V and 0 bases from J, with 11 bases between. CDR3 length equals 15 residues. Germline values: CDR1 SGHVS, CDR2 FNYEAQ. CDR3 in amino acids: CASSLGTDPNYGYTF. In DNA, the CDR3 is TGTGCCAGCAGCTTGGGGACGGACCCTAACTATGGCTACACCTTC.

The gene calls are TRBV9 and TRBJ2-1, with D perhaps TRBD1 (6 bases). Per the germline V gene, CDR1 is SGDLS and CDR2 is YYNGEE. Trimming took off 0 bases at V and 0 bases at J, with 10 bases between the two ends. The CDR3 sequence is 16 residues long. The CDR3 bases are TGTGCCAGCAGCGTAGGAGCCAGGGGCTCCTACAATGAGCAGTTCTTC. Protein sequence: CASSVGARGSYNEQFF.

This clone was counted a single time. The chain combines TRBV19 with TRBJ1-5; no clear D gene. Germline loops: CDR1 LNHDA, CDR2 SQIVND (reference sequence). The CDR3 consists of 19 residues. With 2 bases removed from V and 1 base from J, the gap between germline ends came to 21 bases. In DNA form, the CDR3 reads TGTGCCAGTAGTATAAGTGTCATTGGAGCAGGATGGAGCAATCAGCCCCAGCATTTT. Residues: CASSISVIGAGWSNQPQHF.

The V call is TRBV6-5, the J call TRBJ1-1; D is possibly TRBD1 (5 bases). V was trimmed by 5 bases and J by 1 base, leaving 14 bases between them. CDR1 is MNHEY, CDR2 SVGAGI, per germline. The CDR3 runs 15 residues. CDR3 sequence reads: CASSPIPGGNTEAFF. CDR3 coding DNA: TGTGCCAGCAGTCCCATCCCGGGGGGGAACACTGAAGCTTTCTTT.

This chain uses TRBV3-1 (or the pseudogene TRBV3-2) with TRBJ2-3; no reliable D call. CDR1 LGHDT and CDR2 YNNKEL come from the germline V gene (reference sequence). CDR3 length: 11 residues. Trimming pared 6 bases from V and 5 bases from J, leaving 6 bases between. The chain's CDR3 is CASRDGDTQYF. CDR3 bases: TGTGCCAGCAGGGACGGAGATACGCAGTATTTT.

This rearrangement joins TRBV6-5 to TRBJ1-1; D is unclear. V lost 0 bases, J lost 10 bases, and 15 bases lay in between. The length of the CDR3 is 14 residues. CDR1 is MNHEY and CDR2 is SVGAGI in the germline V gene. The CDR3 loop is CASSYSSTTVAAFF. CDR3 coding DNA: TGTGCCAGCAGTTACTCTTCTACCACAGTAGCAGCTTTCTTT.

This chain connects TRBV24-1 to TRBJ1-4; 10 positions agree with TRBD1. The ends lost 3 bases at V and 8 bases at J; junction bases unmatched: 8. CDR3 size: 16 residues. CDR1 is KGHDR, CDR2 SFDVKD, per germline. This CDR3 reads CATSDPGDRGFEKLFF. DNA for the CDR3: TGTGCCACCAGTGATCCGGGGGACAGGGGATTCGAAAAACTGTTTTTT.

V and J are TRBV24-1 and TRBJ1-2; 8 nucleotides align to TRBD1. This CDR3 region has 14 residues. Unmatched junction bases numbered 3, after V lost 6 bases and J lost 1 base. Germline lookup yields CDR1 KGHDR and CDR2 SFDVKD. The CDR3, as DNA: TGTGCCACCAGTCGGACAGGGTTTAACTATGGCTACACCTTC. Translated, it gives CATSRTGFNYGYTF.

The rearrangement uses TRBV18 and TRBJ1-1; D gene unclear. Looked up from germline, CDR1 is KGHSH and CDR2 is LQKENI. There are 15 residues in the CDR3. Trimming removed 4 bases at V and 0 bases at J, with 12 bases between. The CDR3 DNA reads TGTGCCAGCTCACGGGCAGCGAACCTGAACACTGAAGCTTTCTTT. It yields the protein CASSRAANLNTEAFF.

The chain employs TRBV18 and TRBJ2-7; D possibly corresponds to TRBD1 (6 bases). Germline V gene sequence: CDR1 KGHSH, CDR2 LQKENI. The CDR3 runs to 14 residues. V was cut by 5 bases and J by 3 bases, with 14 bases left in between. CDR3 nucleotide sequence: TGTGCCAGCTCATTTGAACCACAGGGCTACGAGCAGTACTTC. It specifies CASSFEPQGYEQYF.

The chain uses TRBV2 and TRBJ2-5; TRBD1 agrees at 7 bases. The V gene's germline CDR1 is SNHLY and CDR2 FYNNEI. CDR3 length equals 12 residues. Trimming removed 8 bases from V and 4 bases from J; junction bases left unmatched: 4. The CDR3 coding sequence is TGTGCCAGCGGTAGGGGGCGAGAGACCCAGTACTTC. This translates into CASGRGRETQYF.

The CDR3 DNA reads TGTGCCAGCAGGGGGGTCAGGACCGGGGAGCTGTTTTTT. Its protein is CASRGVRTGELFF. The V call is TRBV14, the J call TRBJ2-2; TRBD1 or TRBD2 may be the D gene (5 bases each). The CDR3 consists of 13 residues. V lost 6 bases and J lost 5, with 10 bases in between. Germline-derived CDR1 and CDR2 are SGHDN and FVKESK.

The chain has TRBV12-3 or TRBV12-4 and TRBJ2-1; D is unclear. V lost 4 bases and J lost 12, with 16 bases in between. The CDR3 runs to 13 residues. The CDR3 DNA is TGTGCCAGCAGTTGGCGAGTGCTGGGTGGGCAGTTCTTC. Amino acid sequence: CASSWRVLGGQFF.

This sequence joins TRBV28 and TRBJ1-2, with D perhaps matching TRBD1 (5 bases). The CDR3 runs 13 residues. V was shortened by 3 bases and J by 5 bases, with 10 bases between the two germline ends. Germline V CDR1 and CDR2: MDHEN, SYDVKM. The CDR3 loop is CASSFDSTYGYTF. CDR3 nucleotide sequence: TGTGCCAGCAGTTTCGACAGTACTTATGGCTACACCTTC.

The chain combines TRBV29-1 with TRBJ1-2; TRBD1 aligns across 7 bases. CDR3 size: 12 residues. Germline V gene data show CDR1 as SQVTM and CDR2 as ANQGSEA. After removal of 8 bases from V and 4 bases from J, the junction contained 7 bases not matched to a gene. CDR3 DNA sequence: TGCAGCTTTTGCCGGGACAGCTATGGCTACACCTTC. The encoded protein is CSFCRDSYGYTF.

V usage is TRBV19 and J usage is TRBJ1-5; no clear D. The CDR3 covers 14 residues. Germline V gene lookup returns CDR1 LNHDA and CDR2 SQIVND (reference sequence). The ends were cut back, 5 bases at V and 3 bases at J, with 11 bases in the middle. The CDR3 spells CASSPGGDNQPQHF. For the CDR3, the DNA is TGTGCCAGTAGTCCCGGAGGAGACAATCAGCCCCAGCATTTT.

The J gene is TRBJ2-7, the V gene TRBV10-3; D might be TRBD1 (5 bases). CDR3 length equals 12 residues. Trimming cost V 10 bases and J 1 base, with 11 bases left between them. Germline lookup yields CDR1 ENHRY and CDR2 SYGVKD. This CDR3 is CATLGQSYEQYF. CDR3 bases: TGTGCCACGCTAGGACAATCCTACGAGCAGTACTTC.

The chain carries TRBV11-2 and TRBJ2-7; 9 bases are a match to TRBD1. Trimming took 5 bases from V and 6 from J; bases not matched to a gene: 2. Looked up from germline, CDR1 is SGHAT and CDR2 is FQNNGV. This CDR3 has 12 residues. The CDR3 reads CASSQTGGEQYF. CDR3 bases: TGTGCCAGCAGCCAGACAGGGGGCGAGCAGTACTTC.

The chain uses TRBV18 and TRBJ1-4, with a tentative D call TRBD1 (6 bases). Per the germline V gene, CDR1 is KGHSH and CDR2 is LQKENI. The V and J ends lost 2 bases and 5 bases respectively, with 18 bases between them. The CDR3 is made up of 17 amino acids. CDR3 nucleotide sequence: TGTGCCAGCTCACCAAACACAGGGACGGTGAAGAATGAAAAACTGTTTTTT. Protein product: CASSPNTGTVKNEKLFF.

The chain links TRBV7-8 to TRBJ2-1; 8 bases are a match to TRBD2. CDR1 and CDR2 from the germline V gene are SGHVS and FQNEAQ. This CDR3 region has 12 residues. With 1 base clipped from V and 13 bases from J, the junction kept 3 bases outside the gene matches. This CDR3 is CASSLEAGEQFF. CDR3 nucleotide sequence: TGTGCCAGCAGCTTAGAAGCGGGGGAACAGTTCTTC.